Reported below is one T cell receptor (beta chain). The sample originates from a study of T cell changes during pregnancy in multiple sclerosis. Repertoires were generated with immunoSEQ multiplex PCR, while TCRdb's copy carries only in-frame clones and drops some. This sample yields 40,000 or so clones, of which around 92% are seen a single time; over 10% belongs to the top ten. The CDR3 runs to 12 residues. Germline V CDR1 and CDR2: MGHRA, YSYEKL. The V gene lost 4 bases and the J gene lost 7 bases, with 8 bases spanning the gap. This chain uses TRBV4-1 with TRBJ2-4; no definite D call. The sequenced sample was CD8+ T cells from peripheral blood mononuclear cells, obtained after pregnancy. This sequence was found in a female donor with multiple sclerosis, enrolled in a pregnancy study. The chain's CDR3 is CASSPDLNIQYF. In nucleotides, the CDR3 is TGCGCCAGCAGCCCTGACTTGAACATTCAGTACTTC.